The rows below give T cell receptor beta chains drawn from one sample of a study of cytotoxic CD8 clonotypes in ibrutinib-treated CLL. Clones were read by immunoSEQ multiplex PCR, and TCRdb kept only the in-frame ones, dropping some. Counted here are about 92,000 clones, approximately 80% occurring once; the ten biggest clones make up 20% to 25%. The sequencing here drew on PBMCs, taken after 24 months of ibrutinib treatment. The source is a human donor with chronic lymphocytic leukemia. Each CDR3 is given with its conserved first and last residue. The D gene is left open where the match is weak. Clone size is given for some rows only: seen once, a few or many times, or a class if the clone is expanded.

TGTGCCAGCAGTGCTCGGGGGAAGGGAAATGAGCAGTTCTTC	CASSARGKGNEQFF	few	.	TRBV27	TRBJ2-1
TGTGCCACCAGTACCAGCAATCAGCCCCAGCATTTT	CATSTSNQPQHF	.	.	TRBV6-1	TRBJ1-5
TGTGCCAGCAGTAGGGGACAGATGAAGTCCTACGAGCAGTACTTC	CASSRGQMKSYEQYF	.	TRBD1	TRBV6-4	TRBJ2-7
TGTGCCAGCAGTTTACGGGTAGCGGGGACTACCTACAATGAGCAGTTCTTC	CASSLRVAGTTYNEQFF	.	TRBD2	TRBV27	TRBJ2-1
TGTGCCAGCAGCCTCAAAGGGGGTTTCAAGAACACTGAAGCTTTCTTT	CASSLKGGFKNTEAFF	.	.	TRBV5-6	TRBJ1-1
TGTGCCAGCAGCGTAATAGCGGGAGGGCGGACCGGGGAGCTGTTTTTT	CASSVIAGGRTGELFF	.	TRBD2	TRBV9	TRBJ2-2
TGTGCCAGCAGCTTAGGACTAGCGGGAGGGGGCAATGAGCAGTTCTTC	CASSLGLAGGGNEQFF	.	TRBD2	TRBV7-3	TRBJ2-1
TGCGCCAGCACTCAACTTACTGGGGCCAACGTCCTGACTTTC	CASTQLTGANVLTF	.	.	TRBV5-1	TRBJ2-6
TGTGCCAGCAGCTTACAGGGGGCCGGAGAGACCCAGTACTTC	CASSLQGAGETQYF	.	TRBD1	TRBV5-4	TRBJ2-5
TGCGCCAGCAGCTTAGGACTAGCGGGGGCTGTCGAGCAGTACTTC	CASSLGLAGAVEQYF	.	TRBD2	TRBV5-1	TRBJ2-7
TGTGCCAGCACCCGTGGTCGGATAGGAGGGCCCCTCTCTGGAAACACCATATATTTT	CASTRGRIGGPLSGNTIYF	.	.	TRBV13	TRBJ1-3
TGTGCCAGCAGCCCAGGAGACAGGGGGCGCGACTATGGCTACACCTTC	CASSPGDRGRDYGYTF	.	TRBD1	TRBV28	TRBJ1-2
TGTGCCAGCTTCGCCGGGACAGGGATCGACGAGCAGTACTTC	CASFAGTGIDEQYF	once	TRBD1	TRBV18	TRBJ2-7
TGTGCCAGCAGGTCTGGACAGGATGAAGCTTTCTTT	CASRSGQDEAFF	many	TRBD1	TRBV11-3	TRBJ1-1
TGTGCCAGTAGTATCGCCGGGACAGGGAGGGAAAAACTGTTTTTT	CASSIAGTGREKLFF	.	TRBD1	TRBV19	TRBJ1-4
TGTGCCAGCTCACCGCGGACAGGAGGTGACGAGCAGTACTTC	CASSPRTGGDEQYF	.	TRBD1	TRBV18	TRBJ2-7
TGTGCCAGCATCCCCTTAGCGGGAGGGGGAGAGACCCAGTACTTC	CASIPLAGGGETQYF	.	TRBD2	TRBV6-1	TRBJ2-5
TGTGCCAGCAGTGAAGAAGGGGAGAGGTTTAGCAATCAGCCCCAGCATTTT	CASSEEGERFSNQPQHF	.	.	TRBV6-1	TRBJ1-5
TGTGCTAGCAGCCCCGGGACAAATACCTACGAGCAGTACTTC	CASSPGTNTYEQYF	.	.	TRBV7-7	TRBJ2-7
TGTGCCATCAGTGGTGGACAGGCCACCGGGGAGCTGTTTTTT	CAISGGQATGELFF	.	TRBD1	TRBV10-3	TRBJ2-2
TGCGCCAGCAGCCAACCGACAGGGAGAACTGAAGCTTTCTTT	CASSQPTGRTEAFF	.	TRBD1	TRBV4-1	TRBJ1-1
TGTGCCAGCAGCTTGATTGGATCTGCCGGTGGGGCCAACGTCCTGACTTTC	CASSLIGSAGGANVLTF	.	.	TRBV7-3	TRBJ2-6
TGTGCCAGTAGTTATGGCCCTATCCCCCATCAGCCCCAGCATTTT	CASSYGPIPHQPQHF	.	.	TRBV19	TRBJ1-5
TGTGCCAGCAGTAGAGGACAGGAATATGGCTACACCTTC	CASSRGQEYGYTF	.	TRBD1	TRBV6-6	TRBJ1-2
TGCGCCAGCAGCTTGGGGCTCGGGAGTCGAGGCGAGCAGTACTTC	CASSLGLGSRGEQYF	once	.	TRBV5-1	TRBJ2-7
TGTGCCAGCAGCCCCTCCGGGACGGATCTCTATGGCTACACCTTC	CASSPSGTDLYGYTF	.	.	TRBV9	TRBJ1-2
TGTGCCAGCAGCGAAGGGGACAGACGAAATTCACCCCTCCACTTT	CASSEGDRRNSPLHF	.	TRBD1	TRBV4-2	TRBJ1-6
TGTGCCAGCAGCCCTCAGGTGGGGGGCGAGCAGTACTTC	CASSPQVGGEQYF	.	.	TRBV11-2	TRBJ2-7
TGTGCCAGTAGTTCCCAGCGGGGATTCTACGAGCAGTACTTC	CASSSQRGFYEQYF	.	TRBD2	TRBV19	TRBJ2-7
TGTGCCAGCAGCCAGGGGGACAGGGATGTCCCGGAGCTGTTTTTT	CASSQGDRDVPELFF	.	TRBD1	TRBV28	TRBJ2-2
TGTGCCATCAGTGAGTGGACTGAAGCTTTCTTT	CAISEWTEAFF	few	.	TRBV10-3	TRBJ1-1
TGTGCCAGCAGTTACTCGAACCCCTACGAGCAGTACTTC	CASSYSNPYEQYF	.	.	TRBV6-6	TRBJ2-7
TGTGCCACTCAAAACAGGGGCCGGCCTGGAAACACCATATATTTT	CATQNRGRPGNTIYF	.	TRBD1	TRBV15	TRBJ1-3
TGTGCCAGCAGTTACTCGACAGGGATGACCTACGAGCAGTACTTC	CASSYSTGMTYEQYF	.	TRBD1	TRBV7-2	TRBJ2-7
TGTGCCAGCAGTGACAGGACAGGCCAGCGCAATCAGCCCCAGCATTTT	CASSDRTGQRNQPQHF	medium-sized	TRBD1	TRBV6-1	TRBJ1-5
TGTGCCAGCAGCGGACAGGGTATCAGCAATCAGCCCCAGCATTTT	CASSGQGISNQPQHF	.	TRBD1	TRBV9	TRBJ1-5
TGTGCCAGTAGTATAGGCACAGGGCGGAATTCACCCCTCCACTTT	CASSIGTGRNSPLHF	once	.	TRBV19	TRBJ1-6
TGCGCCAGCAGCGGCGGACAGGGAAGCTCTGGGGCCAACGTCCTGACTTTC	CASSGGQGSSGANVLTF	.	TRBD1	TRBV5-1	TRBJ2-6
TGTGCCAGCAGCTCCTATGGACGCACAGATACGCAGTATTTT	CASSSYGRTDTQYF	.	.	TRBV7-8	TRBJ2-3
TGCAGCGTCGCTCCGGGACTAGGGGGGAAGACCCAGTACTTC	CSVAPGLGGKTQYF	.	TRBD2	TRBV29-1	TRBJ2-5
TGTGCCAGCAGCGCACCCAGGGGCATGAACACTGAAGCTTTCTTT	CASSAPRGMNTEAFF	.	.	TRBV11-2	TRBJ1-1
TGTGCCAGCTCACCCAGATACCGGGACAGGTACAGCTCCTACAATGAGCAGTTCTTC	CASSPRYRDRYSSYNEQFF	.	TRBD1	TRBV18	TRBJ2-1
TGTGCCAGTAATCGAGGGGGCTCCTACAATGAGCAGTTCTTC	CASNRGGSYNEQFF	.	.	TRBV19	TRBJ2-1
TGTGCCAGTAGTATCTTCGTTTCTGGCAATCAGCCCCAGCATTTT	CASSIFVSGNQPQHF	once	.	TRBV19	TRBJ1-5
TGCGCCAGCAGCTTCGAGGGAACGGGACAAGAGACCCAGTACTTC	CASSFEGTGQETQYF	.	.	TRBV5-1	TRBJ2-5
TGTGCCAGCAGCTTAGATCCGGATAGGTCCACCGGGGAGCTGTTTTTT	CASSLDPDRSTGELFF	.	.	TRBV7-2	TRBJ2-2
TGCGCCAGCAGCCGCGGGACTGGAGGTTGGCAGCCCCAGCATTTT	CASSRGTGGWQPQHF	.	.	TRBV5-1	TRBJ1-5
TGCGCCAGCAGCTCCCAAGGGACAGGGACGGATTCACCCCTCCACTTT	CASSSQGTGTDSPLHF	.	TRBD1	TRBV5-1	TRBJ1-6
TGTGCCAGCAGCTTAGGACAGGGGGCGCGAAGAGATACGCAGTATTTT	CASSLGQGARRDTQYF	.	TRBD1	TRBV7-2	TRBJ2-3
TGTGCCAGCAGCCCTTTCTTTGGCGGCTACACCTTC	CASSPFFGGYTF	.	.	TRBV14	TRBJ1-2
TGTGCCAGCACCCCTGGTGGGACAGGGGGTTATAGCTCCTACGAGCAGTACTTC	CASTPGGTGGYSSYEQYF	.	TRBD1	TRBV28	TRBJ2-7